The present T cell receptor (beta chain) was sequenced within a study of blood T cell repertoires in COVID-19. Across the study: Material from acute and convalescent COVID-19 was sourced from the United States, Italy and Spain.

V was trimmed by 1 base and J by 8 bases, leaving 5 bases between them. The CDR3 contains 12 residues. Germline CDR1 LNHDA, CDR2 SQIVND (reference sequence). Note on this clone: Other DNA sequences within the sample encode an identical CDR3.

A Seattle source enrolled patients during active infection and followed them longitudinally. Libraries were prepared by immunoSEQ multiplex PCR; TCRdb keeps only in-frame clonotypes and omits some of them. In the table there are roughly 290,000 clones, approximately 83% of which are singletons. This TCR was sampled from a person in their 70s with COVID-19, enrolled during active disease. The rearrangement uses TRBV19 and TRBJ1-4, with D uncertain. Sequencing was performed on peripheral blood. For the CDR3, the DNA is TGTGCCAGTAGTATAGGCAGAGAAAAACTGTTTTTT. Translated, it gives CASSIGREKLFF.